These T cell receptor beta chains were read from a single sample in a study of blood T cell repertoires in COVID-19. TCRdb's copy holds only in-frame clones and misses some; the assay was immunoSEQ multiplex PCR. The sample holds around 370,000 clones, 88% seen once. Sequencing input: PBMCs or T cells enriched from blood (not recorded which). These receptors all come from a young woman who had recovered from COVID-19. The conserved cysteine and the conserved F or W are not part of the CDR3 here.

V gene,J gene,CDR3 protein
TRBV28,TRBJ2-7,ASSLSGRYEQY
TRBV19,TRBJ1-5,ASTLSVDQPQH
TRBV15,TRBJ1-2,ATSREGPKGGYT
TRBV9,TRBJ1-3,ASSVVGSPSGNTIY
TRBV5-4,TRBJ2-7,ASSRDRTYEQY
TRBV19,TRBJ1-3,ASLLPGSGNTIY
TRBV6-4,TRBJ2-1,ASRRTGGAEQF
TRBV18,TRBJ2-3,ASSPTRTTFTDTQY
TRBV6-6,TRBJ1-2,ASGLDWRSTGYT
TRBV11-2,TRBJ2-7,ASSPGHYEQY
TRBV5-1,TRBJ2-1,ASSPSTSGGAFYNEQF
TRBV2,TRBJ2-1,ASSEVPGYGLYNEQF
TRBV5-1,TRBJ2-1,ASSSVELYNEQF
TRBV6-2/TRBV6-3,TRBJ2-1,ASSYAGEQF
TRBV7-9,TRBJ1-6,ASSSGTASNSPLH
TRBV7-9,TRBJ1-1,ASSPQAGAGANTEAF
TRBV2,TRBJ1-2,ASRGTGSGYT
TRBV4-1,TRBJ1-1,ASSQRRGSTEAF
TRBV14,TRBJ1-1,ASSQFSPTAV
TRBV9,TRBJ2-2,ASSPPLRPNGELF
TRBV19,TRBJ2-2,ASSSTGTGELF
TRBV27,TRBJ2-7,ASQGGTYEQY
TRBV6-6,TRBJ2-3,ASKTGLEFSTDTQY
TRBV21-1,TRBJ1-5,ASITRAGGSNQPQH
TRBV5-4,TRBJ1-1,ASSLVPSGSPTEAF
TRBV19,TRBJ2-2,ASSPPTGSSTGELF
TRBV27,TRBJ1-1,ASSLLAGLGSTEAF
TRBV18,TRBJ2-7,ASSPVGTGIRYEQY
TRBV7-9,TRBJ2-1,ASSKRAFEQF
TRBV6-2/TRBV6-3,TRBJ2-5,ASTPGSGGVKETQY
TRBV9,TRBJ1-1,ASSVVVNTEAF
TRBV24-1,TRBJ2-3,ATQAVSNTDTQY
TRBV7-6,TRBJ1-1,ASSSHRGEAF
TRBV5-1,TRBJ1-4,ASSLAKGANNEKLF
TRBV7-9,TRBJ1-4,ASSSHRASGEKLF
TRBV12-3/TRBV12-4,TRBJ2-2,ASSQTATGELF
TRBV12-5,TRBJ2-7,ASASEITPDGTGATHEQY